This entry is about one T cell receptor (beta chain). No cognate antigen has been identified for it. It has no much larger one-base neighbor in the sample; base qualities were not kept. The protocol used for the library was RT-PCR. Instrument used: Illumina HiSeq 2500. TCRdb applied fastp at Q25 and MiXCR to the public reads, then kept only in-frame beta chains. Identical CDR3 protein sequences are pooled into one entry, listed with their most common genes and DNA. The sample table lists approximately 170,000 distinct CDR3 sequences, 12% of them with a count of one. The ten largest clones capture 25% to 30% of the sample. The germline V gene encodes CDR1 SGHVS and CDR2 FNYEAQ. The CDR3, cysteine through phenylalanine, is 13 amino acids long. The sequence is cut down to CDR3 DNA, 39 bases in frame from base 1. Trimming takes 5 bases from V and 4 bases from J, and the germline ends sit 10 bases apart. The data derive from a study of response to subunit inactivated influenza vaccine (dated by TCRdb to 2016 to 2019). With respect to the entire study: Deep quantitative T cell receptor repertoire profiling was used in the study to track responses to a trivalent subunit inactivated influenza vaccine.

Study-wide findings and limitations: According to the authors, only a limited number of new T cells may be recruited by each seasonal influenza vaccination.

These data were likewise used in another study, on T cells expressing NK-cell markers. Per that second paper: 5'RACE template switching, by which a universal primer site and unique molecular identifiers were added, was used to make TCR beta cDNA libraries. TCR beta-chain repertoires were profiled in sorted CD3+CD56+NKG2C+, CD3+CD56+NKG2C- and CD3+CD56-NKG2C+ T-cell subsets from roughly eight donors. Among the eight sequenced donors, seven were HCMV-seropositive and one was HCMV-seronegative. In several experiments an anti-gammadeltaTCR antibody was added to restrict sorting to alphabetaTCR-expressing T cells. In over five donors, the dominant CD3+CD56+NKG2C+ clonotypes were among the top 10 CD8+ clonotypes and accounted for 1.0-7.0% of CD8+ T cells. Those dominant clonotypes were again the most abundant among CD3+CD56-NKG2C+ cells in four donors, at 28.3-60.1%. Whether the expanded NKG2C-expressing T cell clones were specific for HCMV antigens remained unclear. All eight donors whose samples were sequenced were randomly selected healthy volunteers, three of them men and five women. A commercial ELISA kit detecting HCMV-specific IgG in serum was used to determine HCMV serostatus. Ficoll density gradient centrifugation was used to isolate peripheral blood mononuclear cells from blood. Using Miltenyi isolation kits, CD4+ and CD8+ T cells were isolated from PBMC through magnetic immunoseparation. Priming for cDNA synthesis came from the TCR beta constant segment, and two successive PCR amplification steps followed. The libraries were sequenced on Illumina HiSeq 2000/2500, MiSeq or NextSeq, producing 2 x 150 bp reads. MIGEC handled demultiplexing of the reads and grouping by UMI, while MiTCR was used to assemble and quantify clonotypes. Only TCR cDNA sequences supported by at least two reads were kept to exclude erroneous sequences. The tcR package was used for downstream repertoire analysis, with clonotypes matched between fractions based on CDR3 nucleotide sequence plus V segment. Antigen specificity was annotated against VDJdb with VDJmatch, allowing one amino acid substitution in CDR3.

Sequenced here: CD8+ T cells sorted from PBMCs, sampled about 13 days after vaccination. The chain uses TRBV7-6 and TRBJ2-3; TRBD2 might be the D gene, on 5 matching bases. The receptor was derived from a man aged 50 or older who received an inactivated influenza vaccine. Donor details come from another sample of the same person, matched by shared clones. The DNA is TGTGCCAGCAGCCCCTCCGGGGCAGATACGCAGTATTTT. Translated, it gives CASSPSGADTQYF.